Given below is one T cell receptor (beta chain) in context. This sample is part of a study of blood T cell repertoires in COVID-19. Background on the study: Samples of COVID-19 (acute and convalescent) were obtained from the United States, Italy and Spain.

Authors' analysis steps: Reference gene primer amplification gave estimated nucleated cell counts. Sequencing used immunoSEQ multiplex PCR; TCRdb keeps in-frame clones, though not all of them. That table supplies the V and J calls and clone size; D and trimming were determined from the DNA. The sample has 400,000 or so clones, nearly 90% seen once. Germline values: CDR1 SGHRS, CDR2 YFSETQ. Trimming stripped 1 base from V and 5 bases from J, with 10 bases between. This CDR3 contains 14 residues. Sequences were obtained from PBMCs or T cells enriched from blood (not recorded which). The chain links TRBV5-1 to TRBJ1-5; D is uncertain. This receptor was identified in a woman between 40 and 55 years old with acute COVID-19. CDR3 sequence (DNA): TGCGCCAGCAGCTTGCGGGAAGGGCATCAGCCCCAGCATTTT. Encoded protein: CASSLREGHQPQHF.